These 7 T cell receptor beta chains were sequenced from one sample in a study of Ad26.COV2.S vaccination and SARS-CoV-2 variants. As for treatment: 15 to 20 received Ad26.COV2.S at low or high dose, single or two shots; several received placebo; per-sample allocation not given. Sample collection was performed on day 63 after the first vaccine or placebo injection. Assay used: immunoSEQ multiplex PCR; TCRdb lists only in-frame clones, some missing. In the table there are just over 350,000 clones, about 85% of which are singletons. The material was peripheral blood, obtained in a trial of Ad26.COV2.S vaccine versus placebo. The receptors stem from a person aged 18-65 years who received the Ad26.COV2.S COVID-19 vaccine or a placebo.

This clone was picked up one time. The V and J genes are TRBV3-1 (or the pseudogene TRBV3-2) and TRBJ1-1; D is perhaps TRBD1 (5 bases). V was pared by 4 bases and J by 11 bases, with 32 bases between. Germline CDR1 and CDR2: LGHDT and YNNKEL (reference sequence). The CDR3 extends over 18 amino acids. The CDR3 coding sequence is TGTGCCAGCAGCCGGGGTCCCCGGACACCGACTACGAGGGTTTGGGCTTTCTTT. Translating it yields CASSRGPRTPTTRVWAFF.

V and J are TRBV19 and TRBJ2-3; the match to TRBD1 covers 7 bases. The junction had 9 bases not matched to a gene; V was cut back by 1 base and J by 5 bases. CDR1 LNHDA and CDR2 SQIVND come from the germline V gene (reference sequence). The CDR3 totals 16 residues. The CDR3 sequence is CASSIGNRGWEDTQYF. CDR3 bases: TGTGCCAGTAGTATAGGCAACAGGGGATGGGAAGATACGCAGTATTTT. The whole variable domain, remainder taken from reference TRBV19 and TRBJ2-3, is DGGITQSPKYLFRKEGQNVTLSCEQNLNHDAMYWYRQDPGQGLRLIYYSQIVNDFQKGDIAEGYSVSREKKESFPLTVTSAQKNPTAFYLCASSIGNRGWEDTQYFGPGTRLTVL.

The chain uses TRBV23-1 and TRBJ1-1; TRBD1 matches at 9 bases. TRBV23-1 carries the ORF label, with uncertain function. The CDR3 spans 15 residues. V trimming: 6 bases; J trimming: 11 bases; junction bases outside the gene matches: 16. The DNA for the CDR3 is TGCGCCAGCAGCCGACCGGGACAGGGAAATGATGCGGCTTTCTTT. Amino acid sequence: CASSRPGQGNDAAFF.

This chain uses TRBV5-1 with TRBJ2-7, with 14 bases identical to TRBD2. The CDR3 totals 16 residues. Per the germline V gene, CDR1 is SGHRS and CDR2 is YFSETQ. With 2 bases clipped from V and 2 bases from J, the junction kept 3 bases outside the gene matches. DNA of the CDR3: TGCGCCAGCAGCTTCGGGACTAGCGGGGGAACCTACGAGCAGTACTTC. Translated: CASSFGTSGGTYEQYF.

In its sample, this clone was seen once. V gene TRBV10-1 combines with J gene TRBJ2-3; the match to TRBD2 covers 14 bases. The CDR3 is made up of 17 amino acids. V shed 3 bases and J 3 bases; nucleotides not matched to a gene: 5. From germline, CDR1 is WNHNN and CDR2 SYGVQD (reference sequence). CDR3 residues: CASSDSRLAGGTDTQYF. The CDR3 nucleotides are TGCGCCAGCAGTGATTCTAGACTAGCGGGAGGGACAGATACGCAGTATTTT.

The chain links TRBV19 to TRBJ2-5; 14 bases align to TRBD2. V shed 3 bases, J shed 4 bases, and the junction held 1 base outside the gene matches. The CDR3 contains 15 residues. CDR1 is LNHDA, CDR2 SQIVND, per germline (reference sequence). CDR3 sequence: CASSMGLAGVETQYF. The CDR3 DNA is TGTGCCAGTAGTATGGGACTAGCGGGAGTAGAGACCCAGTACTTC. The entire variable domain, with the rest obtained from reference TRBV19 and TRBJ2-5, is as follows: DGGITQSPKYLFRKEGQNVTLSCEQNLNHDAMYWYRQDPGQGLRLIYYSQIVNDFQKGDIAEGYSVSREKKESFPLTVTSAQKNPTAFYLCASSMGLAGVETQYFGPGTRLLVL.

The rearrangement joins TRBV13 to TRBJ1-2, with a tentative D call TRBD1 (6 bases). The V gene lost 3 bases and the J gene lost 1 base, with 12 bases spanning the gap. CDR3 size: 15 residues. Looked up from germline, CDR1 is PRHDT and CDR2 is FYEKMQ (reference sequence). CDR3 DNA sequence: TGTGCCAGCAGCTTTTACCTGGACAGTAACTATGGCTACACCTTC. This encodes CASSFYLDSNYGYTF.